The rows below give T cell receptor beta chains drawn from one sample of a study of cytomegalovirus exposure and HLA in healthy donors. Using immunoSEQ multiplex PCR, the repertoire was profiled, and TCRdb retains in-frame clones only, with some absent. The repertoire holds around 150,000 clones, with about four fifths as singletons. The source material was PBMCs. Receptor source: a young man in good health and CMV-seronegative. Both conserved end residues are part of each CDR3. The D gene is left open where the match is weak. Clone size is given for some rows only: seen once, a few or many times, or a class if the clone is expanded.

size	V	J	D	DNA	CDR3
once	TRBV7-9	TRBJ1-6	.	TGTGCCAGCAGCTCCAATAATTCACCCCTCCACTTT	CASSSNNSPLHF
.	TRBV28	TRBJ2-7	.	TGTGCCAGCAGTTCCGACAGACCCTACGAGCAGTACTTC	CASSSDRPYEQYF
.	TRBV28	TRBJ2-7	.	TGTGCCAGCAGGGTACACTCGGGGGTTTGGGGTACCGAGGACTACGAGCAGTACTTC	CASRVHSGVWGTEDYEQYF
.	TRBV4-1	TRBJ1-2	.	TGCGCCAGCAGCCAAGATAGAGGTTCCCCGGGTCACACCTTC	CASSQDRGSPGHTF
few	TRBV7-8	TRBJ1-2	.	TGTGCCAGCAGCTTAGCGCTTGACGGCAGGTCGCCCTATGGCTACACCTTC	CASSLALDGRSPYGYTF
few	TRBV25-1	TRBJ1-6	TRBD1	TGTGCCAGCAGTGAATGGGGACAGGGTTCACCCCTCCACTTT	CASSEWGQGSPLHF
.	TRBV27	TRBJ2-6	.	TGTGCCAGCAGTAGACGGGGGGATGTGGGGGCGGCCAACGTCCTGACTTTC	CASSRRGDVGAANVLTF
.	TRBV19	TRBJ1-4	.	TGTGCCAGTAAACCAACACAGGATTTTAACGAAAAACTGTTTTTT	CASKPTQDFNEKLFF
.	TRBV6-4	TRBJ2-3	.	TGTGCCAGCAGTGAAAAGAGAACGGGAGAATTGTATTTT	CASSEKRTGELYF
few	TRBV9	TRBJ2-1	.	TGTGCCAGCAGCGTGGGGAGCTCCTACAATGAGCAGTTCTTC	CASSVGSSYNEQFF
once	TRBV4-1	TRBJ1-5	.	TGCGCCAGCAGCCTTTCGGGGGGTAGCAATCAGCCCCAGCATTTT	CASSLSGGSNQPQHF
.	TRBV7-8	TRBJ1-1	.	TGTGCCAGCAGCTTAGTCGAGTCCACTGAAGCTTTCTTT	CASSLVESTEAFF
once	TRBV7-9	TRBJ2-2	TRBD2	TGTGCCAGCAGCTCCACTTGGGGGGGAGAGGACACCGGGGAGCTGTTTTTT	CASSSTWGGEDTGELFF
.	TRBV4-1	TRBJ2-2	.	TGCGCCAGCAGCCAAGAGACCGGCGGGAACACCGGGGAGCTGTTTTTT	CASSQETGGNTGELFF
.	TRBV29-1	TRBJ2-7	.	TGCAGCGTGGTAGCCCGCGAGCAGTACTTC	CSVVAREQYF
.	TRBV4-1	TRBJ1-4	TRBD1	TGCGCCAGCAGAAAAAGGACAGGGCCCTTGGTTGCAACTAATGAAAAACTGTTTTTT	CASRKRTGPLVATNEKLFF
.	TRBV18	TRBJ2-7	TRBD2	TGTGCCAGCTCACCTGCCGGGGGGACCTCCTACGAGCAGTACTTC	CASSPAGGTSYEQYF
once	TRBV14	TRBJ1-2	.	TGTGCCAGCAGCCAAGTGGGACAATCCCCATTCGAGGATGGCTACACCTTC	CASSQVGQSPFEDGYTF
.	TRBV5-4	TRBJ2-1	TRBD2	TGTGCCAGCAGCTTAGCGGGAGGGCCCGACAATGAGCAGTTCTTC	CASSLAGGPDNEQFF
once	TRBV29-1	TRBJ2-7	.	TGCAGCGTGGACGAGGCGGGCGAGCAGTACTTC	CSVDEAGEQYF
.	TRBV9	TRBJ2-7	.	TGTGCCAGCAGCGCCTTCCCGGGATCCACAGGGATGATGAACTTC	CASSAFPGSTGMMNF
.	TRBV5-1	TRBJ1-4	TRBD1	TGCGCCAGCAGCTTAGGACAGGCTGCAACTAATGAAAAACTGTTTTTT	CASSLGQAATNEKLFF
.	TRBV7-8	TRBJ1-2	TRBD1	TGTGCCAGCAGCCGGGACAGGGTAAATAAAGTCGGCGGCTACACCTTC	CASSRDRVNKVGGYTF
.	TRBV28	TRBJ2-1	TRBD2	TGTGCCAGCAGCCTCAGACTAGCGGGAGTTTACAATGAGCAGTTCTTC	CASSLRLAGVYNEQFF
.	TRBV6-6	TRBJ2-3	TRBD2	TGTGCCAGCAGCGGGGACTCTAGCGGGGGAGTTACGCAGTATTTT	CASSGDSSGGVTQYF
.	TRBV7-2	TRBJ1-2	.	TGTGCCAGCAGCTCGCGACAGGTCCGAGGGGGCTACACCTTC	CASSSRQVRGGYTF
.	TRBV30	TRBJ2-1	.	TGTGCCTGGAGTCCGAGGAATGAGCAGTTCTTC	CAWSPRNEQFF
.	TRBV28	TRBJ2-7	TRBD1	TGTGCCAGCAGTTGGACAGGGGGCTACGAGCAGTACTTC	CASSWTGGYEQYF
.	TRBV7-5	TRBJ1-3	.	TGTGTCAGAAGCTTTGGCCGTTCTGGAAACACCATATATTTT	CVRSFGRSGNTIYF
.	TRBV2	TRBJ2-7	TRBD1	TGTGCCAGCAAGGTGGACAGGGGCCTGTGGAAGCAGTACTTC	CASKVDRGLWKQYF
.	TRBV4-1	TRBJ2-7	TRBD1	TGCGCCAGCAGCCATTCCGACAGGGGGCTCAACGAGCAGTACTTC	CASSHSDRGLNEQYF
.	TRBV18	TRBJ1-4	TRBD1	TGTGCCAGCTCACCCCTTTCGGGACAGACAACTAATGAAAAACTGTTTTTT	CASSPLSGQTTNEKLFF
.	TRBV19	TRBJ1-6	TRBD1	TGTGCCAGTAGTATGGCACAGGGGATGAGATCACCCCTCCACTTT	CASSMAQGMRSPLHF
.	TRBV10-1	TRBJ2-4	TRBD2	TGCGCCACCCCCCCCGGGACTAGCGGGGTAGCCAAAAACATTCAGTACTTC	CATPPGTSGVAKNIQYF
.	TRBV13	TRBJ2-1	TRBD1	TGTGCCAGCGAGCCGCGGACAGGGGACAATGAGCAGTTCTTC	CASEPRTGDNEQFF
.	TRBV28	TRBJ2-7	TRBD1	TGTGCCAGCAGCCGGACAGGGGGGGAATCCTACGAGCAGTACTTC	CASSRTGGESYEQYF
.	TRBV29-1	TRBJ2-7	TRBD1	TGCAGCGGAAGAACCGGGACAGGGTCCCACGAGCAGTACTTC	CSGRTGTGSHEQYF
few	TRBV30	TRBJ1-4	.	TGTGCCTGGAGTACCGGACTGGAGGGTGAAAAACTGTTTTTT	CAWSTGLEGEKLFF
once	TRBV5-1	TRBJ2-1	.	TGCGCCAGCAGCTTGGGGACAGATAATAATGAGCAGTTCTTC	CASSLGTDNNEQFF
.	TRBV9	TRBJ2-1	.	TGTGCCAGCAGCGTAACTCTTGATGAGCAGTTCTTC	CASSVTLDEQFF